The 10 T cell receptor beta chains below come from one sample, sequenced in a study of regulatory T cells in long-lasting Graves disease. Time point of the sample: newly diagnosed GD, antithyroid drugs for less than 3 months. After RNA was extracted from PBMCs, the TCR library was made from it. HTBI primers from iRepertoire and Arm-PCR of CDR3 regions yielded the TCR beta libraries. TCRdb itself ran the multiplex PCR reads through MiXCR, one entry per CDR3 protein. This table holds around 400,000 distinct CDR3 sequences, 15% to 18% found once. Material: peripheral blood mononuclear cells (PBMCs), obtained at new diagnosis, from a patient treated with antithyroid drugs. Receptors were obtained from a female donor with Graves disease.

This clonotype was found many times. This chain links TRBV30 with TRBJ2-5, with D perhaps TRBD1 (6 bases). The CDR3 totals 12 residues. Germline CDR1 reads GTSNPN; CDR2 reads SVGIG (reference sequence). Trimming pared 0 bases from V and 5 bases from J, leaving 7 bases between. The CDR3: CAWSVGGETQYF. CDR3 in DNA: TGTGCCTGGAGTGTAGGGGGTGAGACCCAGTACTTC.

About this clonotype itself: At one end the junction does not follow the germline gene, possibly because of a read error. The rearrangement links TRBV6-6 to TRBJ1-1, with D hard to call. CDR3 length: 15 residues. In germline, CDR1 is MNHNY, CDR2 SVGAGI (reference sequence). The CDR3 sequence is CASSYSQRPNTESFF. CDR3 DNA: TGTGCCAGCAGTTACTCGCAACGGCCGAACACTGAATCTTTCTTT.

The chain uses TRBV5-6 and TRBJ1-2; 10 bases line up with TRBD1. From germline, CDR1 is SGHDT and CDR2 YYEEEE. The J segment lost 2 bases and the V segment lost 5 bases, leaving 3 bases of the junction unmatched. The CDR3 runs to 14 residues. CDR3 residues: CASRRDRGNYGYTF. The CDR3, as DNA: TGTGCCAGCAGAAGGGACAGGGGCAACTATGGCTACACCTTC.

This clonotype was seen a few times. V and J are TRBV6-1 and TRBJ1-3, with D maybe TRBD1 (6 bases). V was cut by 5 bases and J by 0 bases, with 20 bases left in between. Germline V gene sequence: CDR1 MNHNS, CDR2 SASEGT. CDR3 length: 18 residues. The CDR3 here is CASSTAGGPSLSGNTIYF. In DNA form, the CDR3 reads TGTGCCAGCAGTACCGCCGGGGGGCCTTCCCTCTCTGGAAACACCATATATTTT.

This clonotype came up many times. The V call is TRBV20-1, the J call TRBJ2-5; 9 nucleotides agree with TRBD1. The CDR3 is 15 residues long. The J segment lost 2 bases and the V segment lost 6 bases, leaving 10 bases of the junction unmatched. CDR1 DFQATT and CDR2 SNEGSKA come from the germline V gene (reference sequence). The CDR3 reads CSAREGQGSQETQYF. The CDR3, as DNA: TGCAGTGCCCGAGAAGGACAGGGGTCACAAGAGACCCAGTACTTC.

The CDR3 is CAWSDPVGRLRETQYF. The CDR3, as DNA: TGTGCCTGGAGTGACCCTGTCGGGCGGTTACGGGAGACCCAGTACTTC. The rearrangement links TRBV30 to TRBJ2-5; no firm D call. In germline, CDR1 is GTSNPN, CDR2 SVGIG (reference sequence). Trimming took off 1 base at V and 5 bases at J, with 20 bases between the two ends. The CDR3 consists of 16 residues.

This clonotype was recorded at least ten times. CDR3: CASSLKGLEGYTGELFF. In nucleotides, the CDR3 is TGTGCCAGCAGTTTAAAGGGCCTCGAAGGGTACACCGGGGAGCTGTTTTTT. J is TRBJ2-2 and V is TRBV27, with D hard to call. In germline, CDR1 is MNHEY, CDR2 SMNVEV (reference sequence). Trimming took 2 bases from V and 3 from J, leaving 16 bases between them. This CDR3 has 17 residues.

In its sample, this clonotype was seen a few times. The J gene is TRBJ1-1, the V gene TRBV7-3; no firm D call. From germline, CDR1 is SGHTA and CDR2 FQGTGA. The CDR3 consists of 15 residues. V shed 2 bases and J shed 0 bases, with 10 bases lying between them. Here the CDR3 reads CASSLLGGVNTEAFF. CDR3 DNA sequence: TGTGCCAGCAGCTTATTAGGCGGGGTGAACACTGAAGCTTTCTTT.

As regards this clonotype: A far larger clone is just one base off, so this is likely a read error. The J gene is TRBJ2-1, the V gene TRBV24-1; TRBD2 matches 8 bases. CDR1 and CDR2 (germline): KGHDR, SFDVKD. The CDR3 is 14 residues long. This chain's CDR3 is CATSVRLAFKCLVF. The CDR3 DNA reads TGTGCCACCAGTGTTCGACTAGCGTTTAAGTGTTTGGTCTTC.

This clonotype showed up many times. The chain couples TRBV20-1 to TRBJ1-1; D is possibly TRBD1 (5 bases). CDR1 is DFQATT and CDR2 is SNEGSKA in the germline V gene (reference sequence). The CDR3 is 15 residues long. Trimming took off 0 bases at V and 2 bases at J, with 13 bases between the two ends. Here the CDR3 DNA reads TGCAGTGCTAGAGATCGGGAGACAGTAAACACTGAAGCTTTCTTT. Amino acids: CSARDRETVNTEAFF.